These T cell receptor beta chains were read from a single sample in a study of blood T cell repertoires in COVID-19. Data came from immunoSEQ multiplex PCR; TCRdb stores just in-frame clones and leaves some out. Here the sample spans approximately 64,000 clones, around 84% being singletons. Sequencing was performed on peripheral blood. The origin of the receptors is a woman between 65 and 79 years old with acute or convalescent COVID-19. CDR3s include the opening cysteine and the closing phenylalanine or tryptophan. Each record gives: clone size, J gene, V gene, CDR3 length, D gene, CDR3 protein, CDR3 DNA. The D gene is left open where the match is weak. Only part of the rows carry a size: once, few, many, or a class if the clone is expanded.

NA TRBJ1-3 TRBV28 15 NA CASSTEGYSGNTIYF TGTGCCAGCAGCACGGAGGGTTACTCTGGAAACACCATATATTTT
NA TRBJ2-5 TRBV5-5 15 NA CASSFPWGGAETQYF TGTGCCAGCAGCTTTCCCTGGGGGGGGGCAGAGACCCAGTACTTC
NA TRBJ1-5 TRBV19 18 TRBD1 CASSILVTGRQIDQPQHF TGTGCCAGTAGTATATTAGTGACAGGGAGGCAGATCGATCAGCCCCAGCATTTT
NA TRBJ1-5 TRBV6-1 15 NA CASSEWGQGNQPQHF TGTGCCAGCAGTGAATGGGGGCAGGGGAATCAGCCCCAGCATTTT
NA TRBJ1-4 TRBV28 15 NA CASSFGLPGAEKLFF TGTGCCAGCAGTTTTGGTTTGCCAGGGGCTGAAAAACTGTTTTTT
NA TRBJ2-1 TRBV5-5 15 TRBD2 CASSYAGGSYNEQFF TGTGCCAGCAGTTATGCGGGAGGCTCCTACAATGAGCAGTTCTTC
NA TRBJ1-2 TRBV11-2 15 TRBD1 CASSLRGLGNYGYTF TGTGCCAGCAGCTTAAGGGGGCTGGGGAACTATGGCTACACCTTC
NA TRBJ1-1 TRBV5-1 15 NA CASSLAGNMNTEAFF TGCGCCAGCAGCTTGGCAGGGAACATGAACACTGAAGCTTTCTTT
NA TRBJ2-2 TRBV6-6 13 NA CASSYFQGGELFF TGTGCCAGCAGTTACTTTCAGGGCGGGGAGCTGTTTTTT
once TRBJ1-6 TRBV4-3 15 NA CASSQGSPNTSPLHF TGCGCCAGCAGCCAAGGGAGTCCTAATACCTCACCCCTCCACTTT
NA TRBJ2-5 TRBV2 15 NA CASTRWSEVQETQYF TGTGCCAGCACCCGGTGGTCGGAGGTCCAAGAGACCCAGTACTTC
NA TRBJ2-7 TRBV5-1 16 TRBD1 CASSPAGQGVAYEQYF TGCGCCAGCAGCCCGGCGGGACAGGGGGTCGCCTACGAGCAGTACTTC
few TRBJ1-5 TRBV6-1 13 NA CASSEEVGQPQHF TGTGCCAGCAGTGAGGAGGTTGGGCAGCCCCAGCATTTT
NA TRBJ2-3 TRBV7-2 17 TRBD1 CASSLSFPGGASDTQYF TGTGCCAGCAGCTTGTCCTTCCCAGGGGGCGCGTCAGATACGCAGTATTTT
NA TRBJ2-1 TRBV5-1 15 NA CASSLALMDSNEQFF TGCGCCAGCAGCTTGGCCTTAATGGACAGTAATGAGCAGTTCTTC
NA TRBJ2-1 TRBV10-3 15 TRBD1 CAIIGDRGPNDEQFF TGTGCCATCATTGGGGACAGGGGGCCGAACGATGAGCAGTTCTTC
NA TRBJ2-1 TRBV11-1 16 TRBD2 CASSLVGSGAYNEQFF TGTGCCAGCAGCTTAGTGGGTAGCGGGGCCTACAATGAGCAGTTCTTC
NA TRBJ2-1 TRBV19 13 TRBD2 CASSPTSANEQFF TGTGCCAGTAGTCCCACTAGCGCGAATGAGCAGTTCTTC
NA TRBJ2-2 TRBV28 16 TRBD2 CASSPATSGLTGELFF TGTGCCAGCAGCCCCGCCACTAGCGGTTTGACCGGGGAGCTGTTTTTT
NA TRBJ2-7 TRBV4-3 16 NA CASSQGWAGDSYEQYF TGCGCCAGCAGCCAAGGGTGGGCGGGCGACTCCTACGAGCAGTACTTC
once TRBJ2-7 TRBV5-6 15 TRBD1 CASSLTDRTGSEQYF TGTGCCAGCAGCTTAACCGACAGGACAGGGAGCGAGCAGTACTTC
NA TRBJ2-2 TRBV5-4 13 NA CASSQAFTGELFF TGTGCCAGCAGCCAGGCTTTCACCGGGGAGCTGTTTTTT
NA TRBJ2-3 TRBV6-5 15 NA CASSYRGATADTQYF TGTGCCAGCAGTTACCGGGGGGCAACCGCAGATACGCAGTATTTT
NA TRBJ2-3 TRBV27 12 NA CASSRAGDTQYF TGTGCCAGCTCCCGAGCCGGGGATACGCAGTATTTT
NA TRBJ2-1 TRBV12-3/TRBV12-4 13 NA CASSLGGSNEQFF TGTGCCAGCAGTTTAGGAGGGTCCAATGAGCAGTTCTTC
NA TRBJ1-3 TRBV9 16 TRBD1 CASSAGLGQGVNTIYF TGTGCCAGCAGCGCCGGCCTCGGACAGGGGGTAAACACCATATATTTT
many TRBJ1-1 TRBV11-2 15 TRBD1 CASRGRTGGLSEAFF TGTGCCAGCAGGGGCCGAACAGGGGGCTTATCTGAAGCTTTCTTT